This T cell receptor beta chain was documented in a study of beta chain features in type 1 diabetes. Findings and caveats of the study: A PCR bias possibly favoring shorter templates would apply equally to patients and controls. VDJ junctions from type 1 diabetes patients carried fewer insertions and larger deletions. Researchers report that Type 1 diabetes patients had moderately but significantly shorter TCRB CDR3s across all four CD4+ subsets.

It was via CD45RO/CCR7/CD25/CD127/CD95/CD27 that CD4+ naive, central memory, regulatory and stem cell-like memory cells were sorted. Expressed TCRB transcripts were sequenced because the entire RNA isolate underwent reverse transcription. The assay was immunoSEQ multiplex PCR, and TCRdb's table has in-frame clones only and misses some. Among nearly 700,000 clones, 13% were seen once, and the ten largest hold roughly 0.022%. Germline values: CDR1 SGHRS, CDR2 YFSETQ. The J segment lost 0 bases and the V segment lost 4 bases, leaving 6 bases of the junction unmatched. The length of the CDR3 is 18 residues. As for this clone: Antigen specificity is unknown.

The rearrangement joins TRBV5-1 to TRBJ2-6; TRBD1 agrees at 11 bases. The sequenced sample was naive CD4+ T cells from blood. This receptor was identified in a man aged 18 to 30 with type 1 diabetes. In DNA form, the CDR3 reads TGCGCCAGCAGCCTTTCCGGGACAGGGGGCTCTGGGGCCAACGTCCTGACTTTC. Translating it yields CASSLSGTGGSGANVLTF.